This T cell receptor (beta chain) comes out of a study of shared clonotypes between healthy human individuals. Study context: A couple of women and a few men aged 18 to 49 made up the donors. There were three CD4 naive, three CD4 memory, two CD8 naive and one CD8 memory plates per donor. Study-wide findings and caveats: Clonotypes shared by all four sorted-subset donors had higher generation probabilities than non-shared clonotypes.

The CDR3 loop spans 16 amino acids. The V end lost 4 bases, the J end lost 3 bases, and 18 bases lay between the germline ends. Germline V gene sequence: CDR1 SGHAT, CDR2 FQNNGV. Notes on this clone: Its antigen is unidentified.

Each subset's genomic DNA was split evenly across several immunoSEQ plates. Sequencing used immunoSEQ multiplex PCR; TCRdb keeps in-frame clones, though not all of them. Counted here are millions of clones, more than 85% occurring once; the ten biggest clones make up 0.39%. V usage is TRBV11-2 and J usage is TRBJ1-2; a weak D match, TRBD1 (6 bases). The sequencing input was naive CD4+ T cells from PBMCs. The subset is: CD45RA+ positively selected. The clonotype was recovered from a man aged 18 to 30 in good health. Some clones in this sample may be carry-over from other donors' samples. DNA for the CDR3: TGTGCCAGCAGCTCGCCGCGGGGGGGGCCTGACTATGGCTACACCTTC. It specifies CASSSPRGGPDYGYTF.